A selection of T cell receptor beta chains follows, all from one sample in a study of cytomegalovirus exposure and HLA in healthy donors. Profiling relied on immunoSEQ multiplex PCR, and the TCRdb table lists in-frame clones only, not all of them. The repertoire holds about 120,000 clones, with about 80% as singletons. Sequences were obtained from PBMCs. These receptors all stem from a man aged 55 to 70 in good health and CMV-seropositive. Each CDR3 is given with its conserved first and last residue. Fields, in order: V gene, J gene, clone size, D gene, CDR3 length, CDR3 protein, CDR3 DNA. A D gene is named only where the DNA matches it firmly. The listing skips clone size in some rows; elsewhere it reads once, few, many or a size class.

v_gene: TRBV13
j_gene: TRBJ2-1
abundance: -
d_gene: TRBD2
len: 14
CDR3aa: CASSSNSGSNEQFF
CDR3nt: TGTGCCAGCAGCTCTAATAGCGGGAGCAATGAGCAGTTCTTC

v_gene: TRBV5-4
j_gene: TRBJ1-2
abundance: -
d_gene: -
len: 14
CDR3aa: CASSPWTDAYGYTF
CDR3nt: TGTGCCAGCAGCCCTTGGACAGACGCCTATGGCTACACCTTC

v_gene: TRBV6-4
j_gene: TRBJ1-2
abundance: -
d_gene: -
len: 13
CDR3aa: CATQDRPNYGYTF
CDR3nt: TGTGCCACCCAGGACAGACCTAACTATGGCTACACCTTC

v_gene: TRBV4-2
j_gene: TRBJ2-7
abundance: many
d_gene: -
len: 15
CDR3aa: CASSQDAGSSYEQYF
CDR3nt: TGTGCCAGCAGCCAAGATGCGGGGAGCTCCTACGAGCAGTACTTC

v_gene: TRBV11-1
j_gene: TRBJ1-1
abundance: -
d_gene: TRBD1
len: 14
CDR3aa: CASSLDGQGSEAFF
CDR3nt: TGTGCCAGCAGCTTAGACGGACAGGGGTCTGAAGCTTTCTTT

v_gene: TRBV18
j_gene: TRBJ1-5
abundance: once
d_gene: -
len: 15
CDR3aa: CASSPPGRGNQPQHF
CDR3nt: TGTGCCAGCTCACCACCGGGCAGGGGTAATCAGCCCCAGCATTTT

v_gene: TRBV19
j_gene: TRBJ2-3
abundance: -
d_gene: -
len: 15
CDR3aa: CASSALVRGADTQYF
CDR3nt: TGTGCCAGTAGTGCGCTAGTACGCGGGGCAGATACGCAGTATTTT

v_gene: TRBV11-2
j_gene: TRBJ2-7
abundance: -
d_gene: TRBD1
len: 15
CDR3aa: CASSLVAQGVYEQYF
CDR3nt: TGTGCCAGCAGCTTAGTTGCCCAGGGGGTCTACGAGCAGTACTTC

v_gene: TRBV7-9
j_gene: TRBJ1-3
abundance: few
d_gene: -
len: 16
CDR3aa: CASSDDRILSGNTIYF
CDR3nt: TGTGCCAGCAGCGACGACAGGATACTATCTGGAAACACCATATATTTT

v_gene: TRBV19
j_gene: TRBJ1-2
abundance: few
d_gene: -
len: 15
CDR3aa: CASSLTGGPGYGYTF
CDR3nt: TGTGCCAGTAGCCTCACGGGGGGCCCGGGCTATGGCTACACCTTC

v_gene: TRBV5-6
j_gene: TRBJ1-5
abundance: -
d_gene: TRBD1
len: 15
CDR3aa: CASSLGQGPYQPQHF
CDR3nt: TGTGCCAGCAGCTTGGGACAGGGTCCGTATCAGCCCCAGCATTTT

v_gene: TRBV5-1
j_gene: TRBJ1-1
abundance: -
d_gene: -
len: 14
CDR3aa: CASSPGGANTEAFF
CDR3nt: TGCGCCAGCAGCCCCGGGGGGGCCAACACTGAAGCTTTCTTT

v_gene: TRBV30
j_gene: TRBJ2-3
abundance: -
d_gene: TRBD2
len: 16
CDR3aa: CAWSNRWRGSTDTQYF
CDR3nt: TGTGCCTGGAGTAACAGGTGGCGGGGGAGCACAGATACGCAGTATTTT

v_gene: TRBV5-4
j_gene: TRBJ2-3
abundance: -
d_gene: TRBD2
len: 16
CDR3aa: CASSLVLAGGTDTQYF
CDR3nt: TGTGCCAGCAGCTTGGTACTAGCGGGGGGTACAGATACGCAGTATTTT

v_gene: TRBV7-3
j_gene: TRBJ2-7
abundance: few
d_gene: -
len: 13
CDR3aa: CASSGDPSYEQYF
CDR3nt: TGTGCCAGCAGTGGAGACCCATCCTACGAGCAGTACTTC

v_gene: TRBV5-6
j_gene: TRBJ1-2
abundance: -
d_gene: TRBD1
len: 18
CDR3aa: CASSSNWDRPPLNYGYTF
CDR3nt: TGTGCCAGCAGCTCGAACTGGGACAGGCCGCCGCTTAACTATGGCTACACCTTC

v_gene: TRBV5-1
j_gene: TRBJ2-3
abundance: -
d_gene: TRBD2
len: 15
CDR3aa: CASRGGRANADTQYF
CDR3nt: TGCGCCAGCAGAGGCGGGAGGGCCAACGCAGATACGCAGTATTTT

v_gene: TRBV30
j_gene: TRBJ1-2
abundance: -
d_gene: -
len: 12
CDR3aa: CAWSTGNYGYTF
CDR3nt: TGTGCCTGGAGCACAGGGAACTATGGCTACACCTTC

v_gene: TRBV5-6
j_gene: TRBJ2-7
abundance: -
d_gene: -
len: 13
CDR3aa: CASSLRGTYEQYF
CDR3nt: TGTGCCAGCAGCTTGAGGGGGACCTACGAGCAGTACTTC

v_gene: TRBV28
j_gene: TRBJ1-2
abundance: few
d_gene: TRBD1
len: 14
CDR3aa: CASSLAGGRGGYTF
CDR3nt: TGTGCCAGCAGTTTAGCAGGGGGCAGAGGAGGCTACACCTTC

v_gene: TRBV6-1
j_gene: TRBJ2-1
abundance: -
d_gene: -
len: 15
CDR3aa: CASRILGGGFGEQFF
CDR3nt: TGTGCCAGCAGGATTTTAGGGGGGGGGTTTGGTGAGCAGTTCTTC

v_gene: TRBV5-1
j_gene: TRBJ1-5
abundance: -
d_gene: -
len: 15
CDR3aa: CASSLGENSNQPQHF
CDR3nt: TGCGCCAGCAGCTTGGGGGAGAATAGCAATCAGCCCCAGCATTTT

v_gene: TRBV2
j_gene: TRBJ1-1
abundance: -
d_gene: -
len: 15
CDR3aa: CASSEAGHRNTEAFF
CDR3nt: TGTGCCAGCAGTGAAGCGGGACACAGAAACACTGAAGCTTTCTTT

v_gene: TRBV5-1
j_gene: TRBJ1-2
abundance: -
d_gene: TRBD1
len: 14
CDR3aa: CASSRQGIEYGYTF
CDR3nt: TGCGCCAGCAGCCGACAGGGGATTGAATATGGCTACACCTTC

v_gene: TRBV27
j_gene: TRBJ1-2
abundance: -
d_gene: TRBD1
len: 13
CDR3aa: CASRRQGINGYTF
CDR3nt: TGTGCCAGCAGGAGACAGGGGATTAATGGCTACACCTTC

v_gene: TRBV5-1
j_gene: TRBJ1-4
abundance: -
d_gene: -
len: 15
CDR3aa: CASSLVGGVWEKLFF
CDR3nt: TGCGCCAGCAGCTTGGTTGGGGGGGTTTGGGAAAAACTGTTTTTT

v_gene: TRBV15
j_gene: TRBJ1-1
abundance: -
d_gene: -
len: 15
CDR3aa: CATSRDARSNTEAFF
CDR3nt: TGTGCCACCAGCAGAGATGCCAGATCGAACACTGAAGCTTTCTTT

v_gene: TRBV29-1
j_gene: TRBJ2-2
abundance: -
d_gene: TRBD2
len: 16
CDR3aa: CSVELAGGPWVGELFF
CDR3nt: TGCAGCGTTGAGCTAGCGGGAGGGCCATGGGTCGGGGAGCTGTTTTTT

v_gene: TRBV6-6
j_gene: TRBJ1-4
abundance: few
d_gene: TRBD1
len: 14
CDR3aa: CASSPGQGREKLFF
CDR3nt: TGTGCCAGCAGCCCCGGACAGGGAAGAGAAAAACTGTTTTTT

v_gene: TRBV11-1
j_gene: TRBJ1-1
abundance: few
d_gene: -
len: 13
CDR3aa: CASTPGVNTEAFF
CDR3nt: TGTGCCAGCACCCCGGGAGTGAACACTGAAGCTTTCTTT

v_gene: TRBV6-5
j_gene: TRBJ2-5
abundance: -
d_gene: TRBD2
len: 16
CDR3aa: CASSYLAGAILETQYF
CDR3nt: TGTGCCAGCAGTTACCTAGCGGGAGCCATTCTCGAGACCCAGTACTTC

v_gene: TRBV2
j_gene: TRBJ2-5
abundance: -
d_gene: TRBD1
len: 15
CDR3aa: CASSGDRGNFKTQYF
CDR3nt: TGTGCCAGCAGCGGGGACAGGGGGAATTTTAAGACCCAGTACTTC

v_gene: TRBV4-1
j_gene: TRBJ2-7
abundance: -
d_gene: TRBD2
len: 18
CDR3aa: CASSQELILAANSYEQYF
CDR3nt: TGCGCCAGCAGCCAAGAACTGATACTAGCGGCAAACTCCTACGAGCAGTACTTC